This T cell receptor (beta chain) was documented in a study of memory CD8 T cells in hepatitis C reinfection. Profiled with immunoSEQ multiplex PCR; TCRdb holds only in-frame clones, not every one. The data show about 50,000 clones, approximately 92% seen once. The CDR3 runs 15 residues. The V and J ends lost 6 bases and 3 bases, in that order; junction bases with no gene match: 8. CDR1 is MNHEY and CDR2 is SMNVEV in the germline V gene (reference sequence). Time point denoted: late/post reinfection, 12 to 24 weeks after detection. Sorted cells were sequenced directly ex vivo without any in vitro expansion. Donors came from people who inject drugs enrolled in HEPCO, Canada.

The sequenced material came from naive CD8+ T cells sorted from blood. The sequence derives from a young man with hepatitis C virus infection. The V call is TRBV27, the J call TRBJ1-2, with TRBD1 matching over 9 bases. CDR3 DNA sequence: TGTGCCAGCAGGCAGGGGACAGGGTCCTACTATGGCTACACCTTC. This translates into CASRQGTGSYYGYTF.